Following are 25 T cell receptor beta chains from one sample sequenced in a study of OX40 agonist ivuxolimab in advanced cancers. Libraries were prepared by immunoSEQ multiplex PCR; TCRdb keeps only in-frame clonotypes and omits some of them. The sample records 70,000 to 75,000 clones, around 87% being singletons. The sequencing used CD4+ or CD8+ T cells sorted from blood, collected in a trial of the OX40 agonist ivuxolimab. The receptors stem from an adult with an advanced solid tumor such as melanoma, head and neck, liver or kidney cancer.

The chain joins TRBV5-3 to TRBJ2-3, with 14 bases lining up with TRBD2. TRBV5-3 falls under the ORF class, with uncertain function. V trimming: 4 bases; J trimming: 3 bases; junction bases outside the gene matches: 4. CDR3 size: 16 residues. CDR3 region: CARSRGTSGRTDTQYF. In DNA form, the CDR3 reads TGTGCCAGAAGCAGGGGGACTAGCGGGAGAACAGATACGCAGTATTTT.

V usage is TRBV10-3 and J usage is TRBJ1-3, with no clear D. The length of the CDR3 is 15 residues. V lost 0 bases, J lost 2 bases, and 8 bases lay in between. Germline CDR1 and CDR2: ENHRY and SYGVKD. CDR3 sequence (DNA): TGTGCCATCAGTGAGTCGAGAACAGCTGGAAACACCATATATTTT. Translated: CAISESRTAGNTIYF.

This rearrangement joins TRBV6-6 to TRBJ2-3, with 7 bases identical to TRBD1. CDR1 and CDR2 (germline): MNHNY, SVGAGI (reference sequence). This CDR3 has 14 amino acids. Germline trimming cut 2 bases from V and 2 bases from J; bases unmatched to any gene: 1. CDR3 bases: TGTGCCAGCAGTTACGGGACAGCCACAGATACGCAGTATTTT. Protein product: CASSYGTATDTQYF.

The chain joins TRBV28 to TRBJ1-2; D is unclear. V gave up 8 bases and J gave up 4 bases, with 14 bases separating them. The germline V gene has CDR1 MDHEN and CDR2 SYDVKM. The CDR3 extends over 13 amino acids. The chain's CDR3 is CASWSGRSYGYTF. The CDR3 bases are TGTGCCAGCTGGTCAGGTCGTTCCTATGGCTACACCTTC.

The chain carries TRBV19 and TRBJ2-1, with 11 bases matching TRBD2. V trimming: 4 bases; J trimming: 7 bases; junction bases outside the gene matches: 6. Germline lookup yields CDR1 LNHDA and CDR2 SQIVND (reference sequence). CDR3 length: 15 amino acids. CDR3: CASSTGTSGWNEQFF. DNA of the CDR3: TGTGCCAGTAGTACCGGGACTAGCGGATGGAATGAGCAGTTCTTC.

The chain employs TRBV5-1 and TRBJ1-4; D is perhaps TRBD1 (5 bases). The length of the CDR3 is 14 residues. V was shortened by 2 bases and J by 3 bases, with 8 bases between the two germline ends. From germline, CDR1 is SGHRS and CDR2 YFSETQ. The CDR3 bases are TGCGCCAGCAGCTTACCAGGGTCTAATGAAAAACTGTTTTTT. This sequence encodes CASSLPGSNEKLFF.

The chain is built from TRBV28 and TRBJ1-2, with a tentative D call TRBD1 (5 bases). Germline CDR1 and CDR2: MDHEN and SYDVKM. Trimming took 8 bases from V and 2 from J, leaving 12 bases between them. The CDR3 length is 13 residues. CDR3 sequence (DNA): TGTGCCAGCTACGGGGGGTACAACTATGGCTACACCTTC. Residues: CASYGGYNYGYTF.

The chain combines TRBV5-1 with TRBJ1-1; 7 positions match TRBD1. Germline-derived CDR1 and CDR2 are SGHRS and YFSETQ. With 0 bases clipped from V and 7 bases from J, the junction kept 9 bases outside the gene matches. The CDR3 sequence is 15 residues long. The CDR3 reads CASSLAGTAFDEAFF. CDR3 nucleotide sequence: TGCGCCAGCAGCTTGGCCGGGACAGCCTTTGATGAAGCTTTCTTT.

This clone was seen only once. The V and J genes are TRBV7-9 and TRBJ2-5; D tentatively fits TRBD1 or TRBD2 (6 bases each). The CDR3 consists of 13 residues. CDR1 and CDR2 (germline): SEHNR, FQNEAQ (reference sequence). Trimming took 4 bases from V and 4 from J, leaving 10 bases between them. Here the CDR3 reads CASSSSGAETQYF. As DNA, the CDR3 is TGTGCCAGCAGCTCTTCGGGGGCAGAGACCCAGTACTTC.

The V call is TRBV7-9, the J call TRBJ2-5, with 9 bases aligning to TRBD2. Unmatched junction bases numbered 1, after V lost 5 bases and J lost 3 bases. This CDR3 is built from 13 residues. Germline lookup yields CDR1 SEHNR and CDR2 FQNEAQ (reference sequence). The CDR3 sequence: CASSRLAEETQYF. In DNA form, the CDR3 reads TGTGCCAGCAGCCGACTAGCGGAAGAGACCCAGTACTTC.

This clone was seen a single time. V and J are TRBV30 and TRBJ2-6; D perhaps matches TRBD1 (5 bases). V lost 7 bases to trimming and J lost 1 base, with 8 bases between them. Germline values: CDR1 GTSNPN, CDR2 SVGIG (reference sequence). The CDR3 runs 13 residues. The CDR3 DNA reads TGTGCCTCCAGGGAATCTGGGGCCAACGTCCTGACTTTC. It codes for CASRESGANVLTF.

This clone was observed a few times. The chain combines TRBV4-1 with TRBJ1-1; D ambiguous. The CDR3 runs 16 residues. Between the trimmed V and J ends, which lost 0 bases and 0 bases, there was a span of 11 bases. Germline V CDR1 and CDR2: MGHRA, YSYEKL. This CDR3 reads CASSQEALILNTEAFF. CDR3 nucleotides: TGCGCCAGCAGCCAAGAAGCTCTAATATTGAACACTGAAGCTTTCTTT.

The chain employs TRBV10-3 and TRBJ2-2; D is perhaps TRBD2 (7 bases). The CDR3 length is 12 residues. The germline V and J ends were trimmed by 8 bases and 14 bases, with 18 bases remaining between them. Germline CDR1 is ENHRY and CDR2 is SYGVKD. The CDR3 DNA follows: TGTGCCATCGCCCCAGGGGCGGGGGCCCTGTTTTTT. Protein: CAIAPGAGALFF.

The J gene is TRBJ2-5, the V gene TRBV7-2, with a possible D match to TRBD1 (6 bases). Trimming removed 5 bases from V and 1 base from J, with 8 bases in between. The germline V gene has CDR1 SGHTA and CDR2 FQGNSA. The CDR3 contains 13 residues. CDR3 DNA sequence: TGTGCCAGCAGCCAAGGGGGCCAAGAGACCCAGTACTTC. Encoded protein: CASSQGGQETQYF.

The V call is TRBV28, the J call TRBJ2-3; 9 bases match TRBD2. Germline assignment: CDR1 MDHEN and CDR2 SYDVKM. CDR3 size: 16 residues. The V and J ends lost 8 bases and 0 bases, in that order; junction bases with no gene match: 9. CDR3: CASLTAGGASTDTQYF. CDR3 in DNA: TGTGCCAGCTTAACAGCGGGAGGAGCTAGCACAGATACGCAGTATTTT.

This chain uses TRBV9 with TRBJ2-1, with no clear D. V was trimmed by 1 base and J by 2 bases, leaving 13 bases between them. The CDR3 has 16 amino acids. CDR1 and CDR2 (germline): SGDLS, YYNGEE. The CDR3 loop reads CASSVSGGRAYNEQFF. CDR3 DNA sequence: TGTGCCAGCAGCGTATCGGGTGGTAGAGCCTACAATGAGCAGTTCTTC.

This sequence joins TRBV6-1 and TRBJ2-7; 10 bases match TRBD1. V lost 7 bases and J lost 2; bases outside the gene matches: 5. The CDR3 sequence is 14 residues long. Germline V gene lookup returns CDR1 MNHNS and CDR2 SASEGT. The CDR3 sequence: CASMSGQGAYEQYF. Written as DNA, the CDR3 is TGTGCCAGCATGAGTGGACAGGGGGCCTACGAGCAGTACTTC.

The chain combines TRBV30 with TRBJ2-7; D ambiguous. Per the germline V gene, CDR1 is GTSNPN and CDR2 is SVGIG (reference sequence). This CDR3 contains 12 residues. Trimming shortened V by 4 bases and J by 6 bases, and 13 bases separated the two germline ends. The CDR3 DNA reads as TGTGCCTGGAAAGATAGCCTCGGCGAGCAGTACTTC. It translates to CAWKDSLGEQYF. Full variable domain (outside the CDR3, taken from reference TRBV30 and TRBJ2-7): SQTIHQWPATLVQPVGSPLSLECTVEGTSNPNLYWYRQAAGRGLQLLFYSVGIGQISSEVPQNLSASRPQDRQFILSSKKLLLSDSGFYLCAWKDSLGEQYFGPGTRLTVT.

The chain couples TRBV21-1 to TRBJ2-7; the D call TRBD1 from the table was never checked on the DNA. TRBV21-1 is a listed pseudogene. The CDR3 spans 19 residues. The CDR3 is CASSLPGNKGAGVPYEQYF. The CDR3 coding sequence is TGTGCCAGCAGCCTACCTGGAAACAAGGGAGCAGGGGTACCCTACGAGCAGTACTTC.

V usage is TRBV28 and J usage is TRBJ2-7, with 12 bases lining up with TRBD1. The CDR3 is made up of 17 amino acids. Germline CDR1 MDHEN, CDR2 SYDVKM. The trim removed 2 bases at V and 6 bases at J, leaving 11 bases unmatched. CDR3 region: CASSLQAAGQGAGEQYF. Here the CDR3 DNA reads TGTGCCAGCAGTTTACAAGCTGCGGGACAGGGGGCTGGCGAGCAGTACTTC.

This clone was detected once. CDR3 nucleotides: TGCGCCAGCAGCCAAGACAGGGGCCTGGGAGAGACCCAGTACTTC. Translating it yields CASSQDRGLGETQYF. The chain uses TRBV4-3 and TRBJ2-5; perhaps TRBD1 as D (6 bases). V was clipped by 0 bases and J by 4 bases, with 12 bases between them. Germline loops: CDR1 LGHNA, CDR2 YSLEER. This CDR3 comprises 15 residues.

The CDR3 reads CAISEGQGANSNQPQHF. CDR3 DNA: TGTGCCATCAGTGAGGGACAGGGGGCCAATAGCAATCAGCCCCAGCATTTT. The J gene is TRBJ1-5, the V gene TRBV10-3, with 11 bases fitting TRBD1. There are 17 residues in the CDR3. Germline V gives CDR1 ENHRY, CDR2 SYGVKD. V lost 2 bases to trimming and J lost 0 bases; unmatched junction nucleotides: 3.

The genes are TRBV5-6 and TRBJ1-1, with 9 bases that match TRBD1. Germline trimming cut 5 bases from V and 2 bases from J; bases unmatched to any gene: 16. This CDR3 comprises 18 residues. The V gene's germline CDR1 is SGHDT and CDR2 YYEEEE. CDR3: CASSSTGTGIRGNTEAFF. CDR3 nucleotides: TGTGCCAGCAGTTCCACCGGGACAGGGATACGGGGCAACACTGAAGCTTTCTTT.

CDR3 residues: CASSLGTLPSSTDTQYF. The CDR3, as DNA: TGCGCCAGCAGCTTGGGGACTCTTCCTTCTAGCACAGATACGCAGTATTTT. The chain joins TRBV5-1 to TRBJ2-3; TRBD2 is a possible D gene (5 bases). CDR1 is SGHRS, CDR2 YFSETQ, per germline. There are 17 residues in the CDR3. Deletions cut 0 bases from V and 0 bases from J, with 14 bases between.

The chain employs TRBV28 and TRBJ2-7, with TRBD1 matching over 7 bases. CDR1 is MDHEN and CDR2 is SYDVKM in the germline V gene. Losses at the gene ends were 2 bases for V and 3 bases for J; bases not matched to a gene: 4. The CDR3 is made up of 14 amino acids. The CDR3 DNA follows: TGTGCCAGCAGTTTAGGTGGGACAGTCTACGAGCAGTACTTC. Amino acid sequence: CASSLGGTVYEQYF.